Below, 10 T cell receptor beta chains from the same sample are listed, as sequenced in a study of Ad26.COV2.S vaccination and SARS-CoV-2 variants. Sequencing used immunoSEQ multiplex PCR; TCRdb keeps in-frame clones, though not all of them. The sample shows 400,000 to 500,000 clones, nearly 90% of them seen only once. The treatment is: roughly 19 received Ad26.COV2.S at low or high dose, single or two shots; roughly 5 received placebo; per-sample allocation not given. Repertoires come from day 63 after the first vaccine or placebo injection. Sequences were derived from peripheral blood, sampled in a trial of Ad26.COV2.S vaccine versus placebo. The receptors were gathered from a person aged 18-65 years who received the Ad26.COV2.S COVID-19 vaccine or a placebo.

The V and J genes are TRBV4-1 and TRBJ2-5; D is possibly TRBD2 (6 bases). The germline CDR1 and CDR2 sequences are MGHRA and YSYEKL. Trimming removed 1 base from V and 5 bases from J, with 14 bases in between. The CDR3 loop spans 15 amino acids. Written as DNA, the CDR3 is TGCGCCAGCAGCCAAGGAGGAGGGCGCGGGGAGACCCAGTACTTC. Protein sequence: CASSQGGGRGETQYF.

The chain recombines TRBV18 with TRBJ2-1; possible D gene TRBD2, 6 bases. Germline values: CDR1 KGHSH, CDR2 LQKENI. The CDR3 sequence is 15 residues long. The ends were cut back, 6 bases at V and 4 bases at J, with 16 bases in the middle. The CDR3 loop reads CASSPGSGTYNEQFF. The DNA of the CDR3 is TGTGCCAGCTCCCCGGGTAGCGGTACGTACAATGAGCAGTTCTTC. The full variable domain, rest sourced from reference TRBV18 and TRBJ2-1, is NAGVMQNPRHLVRRRGQEARLRCSPMKGHSHVYWYRQLPEEGLKFMVYLQKENIIDESGMPKERFSAEFPKEGPSILRIQQVVRGDSAAYFCASSPGSGTYNEQFFGPGTRLTVL.

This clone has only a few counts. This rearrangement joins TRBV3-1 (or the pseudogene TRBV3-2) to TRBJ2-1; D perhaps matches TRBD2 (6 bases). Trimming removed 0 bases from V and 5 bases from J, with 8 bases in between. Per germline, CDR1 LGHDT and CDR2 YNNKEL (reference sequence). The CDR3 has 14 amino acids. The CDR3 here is CASSQDWEDNEQFF. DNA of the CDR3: TGTGCCAGCAGCCAAGATTGGGAGGACAATGAGCAGTTCTTC.

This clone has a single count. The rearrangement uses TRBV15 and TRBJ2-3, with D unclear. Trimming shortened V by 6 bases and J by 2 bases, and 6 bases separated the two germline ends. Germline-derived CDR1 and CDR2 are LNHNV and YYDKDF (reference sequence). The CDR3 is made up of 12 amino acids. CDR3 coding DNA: TGTGCCACCAGTGTGCACACAGATACGCAGTATTTT. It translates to CATSVHTDTQYF.

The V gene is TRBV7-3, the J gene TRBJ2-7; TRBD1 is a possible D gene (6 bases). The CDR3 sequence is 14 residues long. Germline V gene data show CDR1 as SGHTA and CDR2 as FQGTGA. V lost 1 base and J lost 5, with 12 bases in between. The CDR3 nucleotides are TGTGCCAGCAGCTTAAATGGGGGCGGAGACGAGCAGTACTTC. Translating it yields CASSLNGGGDEQYF.

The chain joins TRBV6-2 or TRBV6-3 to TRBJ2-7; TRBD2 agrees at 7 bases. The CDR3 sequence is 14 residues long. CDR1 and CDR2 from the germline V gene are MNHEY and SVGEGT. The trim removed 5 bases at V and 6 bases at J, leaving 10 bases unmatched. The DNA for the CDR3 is TGTGCCAGCAGTACCTCACGAAGGGAGGGCGAGCAGTACTTC. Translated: CASSTSRREGEQYF.

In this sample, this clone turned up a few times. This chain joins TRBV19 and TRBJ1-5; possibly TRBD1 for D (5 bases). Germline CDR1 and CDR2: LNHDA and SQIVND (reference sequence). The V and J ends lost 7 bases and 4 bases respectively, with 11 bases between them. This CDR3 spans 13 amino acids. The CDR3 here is CASTLTGNQPQHF. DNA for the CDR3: TGTGCCAGTACCCTTACAGGTAATCAGCCCCAGCATTTT.

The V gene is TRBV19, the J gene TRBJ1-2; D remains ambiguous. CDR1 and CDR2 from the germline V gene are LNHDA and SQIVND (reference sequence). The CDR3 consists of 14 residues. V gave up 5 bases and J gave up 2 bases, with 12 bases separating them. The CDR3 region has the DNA TGTGCCAGTAGTCCCCGACACCAAAACTATGGCTACACCTTC. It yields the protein CASSPRHQNYGYTF.

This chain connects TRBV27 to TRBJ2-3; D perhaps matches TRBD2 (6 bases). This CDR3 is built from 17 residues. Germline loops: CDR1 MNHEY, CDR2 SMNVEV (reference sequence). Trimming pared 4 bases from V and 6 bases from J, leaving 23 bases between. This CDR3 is CASSSPGRQRSADTQYF. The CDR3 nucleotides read TGTGCCAGCAGTTCTCCCGGGAGACAGCGATCTGCGGATACGCAGTATTTT.

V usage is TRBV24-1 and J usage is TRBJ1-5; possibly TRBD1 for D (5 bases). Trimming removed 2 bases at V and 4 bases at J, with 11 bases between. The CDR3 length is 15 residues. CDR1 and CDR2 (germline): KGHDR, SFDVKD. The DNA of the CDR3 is TGTGCCACCAGTGATTCGGGCAGGGTTAATCAGCCCCAGCATTTT. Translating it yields CATSDSGRVNQPQHF.